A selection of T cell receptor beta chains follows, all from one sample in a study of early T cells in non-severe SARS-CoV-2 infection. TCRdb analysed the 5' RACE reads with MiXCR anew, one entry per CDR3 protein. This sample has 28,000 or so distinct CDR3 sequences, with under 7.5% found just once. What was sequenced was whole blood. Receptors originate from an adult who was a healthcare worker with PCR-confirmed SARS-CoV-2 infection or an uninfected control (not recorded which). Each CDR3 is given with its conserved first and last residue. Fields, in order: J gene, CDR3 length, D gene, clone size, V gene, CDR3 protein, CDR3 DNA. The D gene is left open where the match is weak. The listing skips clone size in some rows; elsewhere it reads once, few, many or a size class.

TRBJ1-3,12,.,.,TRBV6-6,CASRRARNTIYF,TGTGCCAGCAGGAGGGCGCGGAACACCATATATTTT
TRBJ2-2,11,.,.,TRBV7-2,CASSVLEELFF,TGTGCCAGCAGCGTCCTCGAGGAGCTGTTTTTT
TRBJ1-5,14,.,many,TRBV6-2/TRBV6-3,CASRTTGRNQPQHF,TGTGCCAGCAGGACCACAGGGCGGAATCAGCCCCAGCATTTT
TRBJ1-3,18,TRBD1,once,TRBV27,CASSPKGGRQGGGNTIYF,TGTGCCAGCAGCCCTAAGGGGGGCAGACAGGGAGGTGGAAACACCATATATTTT
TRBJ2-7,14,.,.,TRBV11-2,CASSPPWGAYEQYF,TGTGCCAGCAGCCCCCCCTGGGGGGCCTACGAGCAGTACTTC
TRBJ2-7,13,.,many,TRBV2,CASSGDRASEQYF,TGTGCCAGCAGTGGGGACCGGGCCTCCGAGCAGTACTTC
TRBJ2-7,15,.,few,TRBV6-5,CASSSVGQGPYEQYF,TGTGCCAGCAGTTCCGTCGGACAAGGACCCTACGAGCAGTACTTC
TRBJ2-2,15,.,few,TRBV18,CASSPLRWDTGELFF,TGTGCCAGCTCACCACTACGGTGGGACACCGGGGAGCTGTTTTTT
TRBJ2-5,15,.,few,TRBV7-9,CASSLSRDHQETQYF,TGTGCCAGCAGCTTATCTCGGGACCATCAAGAGACCCAGTACTTC
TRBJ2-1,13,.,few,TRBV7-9,CASSPWTYNEQFF,TGTGCCAGCAGCCCGTGGACCTACAATGAGCAGTTCTTC
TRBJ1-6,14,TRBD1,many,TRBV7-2,CASSPGQSNSPLHF,TGTGCCAGCAGCCCGGGACAGTCTAATTCACCCCTCCACTTT
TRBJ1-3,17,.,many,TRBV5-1,CASSLAAGVNSGNTIYF,TGCGCCAGCAGCTTGGCGGCAGGGGTAAACTCTGGAAACACCATATATTTT
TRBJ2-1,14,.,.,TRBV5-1,CASSLALGDNEQFF,TGCGCCAGCAGCTTGGCCCTGGGAGACAATGAGCAGTTCTTC
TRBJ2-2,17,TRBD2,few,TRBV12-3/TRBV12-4,CASSNPRLAGVTGELFF,TGTGCCAGCAGTAACCCGAGGCTAGCGGGAGTTACCGGGGAGCTGTTTTTT
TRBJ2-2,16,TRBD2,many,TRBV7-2,CASSLVGTSITGELFF,TGTGCCAGCAGCTTAGTGGGGACTAGCATCACCGGGGAGCTGTTTTTT
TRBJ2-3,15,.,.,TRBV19,CASSISSANTDTQYF,TGTGCCAGTAGTATATCATCGGCAAACACAGATACGCAGTATTTT
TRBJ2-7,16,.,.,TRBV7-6,CASSRGTDPSSYEQYF,TGTGCCAGCAGCCGAGGGACCGACCCAAGCTCCTACGAGCAGTACTTC
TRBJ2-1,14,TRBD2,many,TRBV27,CASLAGGPYNEQFF,TGTGCCAGTCTAGCGGGAGGGCCCTACAATGAGCAGTTCTTC
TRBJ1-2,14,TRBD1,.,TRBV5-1,CASSSKQGTYGYTF,TGCGCCAGCAGCTCAAAACAGGGGACCTATGGCTACACCTTC
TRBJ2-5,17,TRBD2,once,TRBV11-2,CASSFPHSGRPSGTQYF,TGTGCCAGCAGCTTTCCTCATAGCGGGAGGCCTTCCGGGACCCAGTACTTC
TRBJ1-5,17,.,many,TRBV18,CASSPVHSGTSGDPQHF,TGTGCCAGCTCACCGGTCCACTCCGGGACATCTGGGGATCCCCAGCATTTT
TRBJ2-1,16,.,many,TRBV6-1,CASSVDSTNSYNEQFF,TGTGCCAGCAGTGTTGACAGCACCAACTCCTACAATGAGCAGTTCTTC
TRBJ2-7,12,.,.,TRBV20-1,CSASRNRLEQYF,TGCAGTGCTAGCCGGAACCGCCTCGAGCAGTACTTC
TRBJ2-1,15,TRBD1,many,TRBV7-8,CASSGTGGIPSEQFF,TGTGCCAGCAGTGGAACAGGGGGCATTCCCAGTGAGCAGTTCTTC
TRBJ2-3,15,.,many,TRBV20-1,CSAAPRGRSTDTQYF,TGCAGTGCCGCCCCGAGGGGGAGGAGCACAGATACGCAGTATTTT
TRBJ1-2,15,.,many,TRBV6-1,CASSNAGRINYGYTF,TGTGCCAGCAGTAACGCGGGACGGATTAACTATGGCTACACCTTC
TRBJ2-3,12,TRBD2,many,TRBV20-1,CSGGGGTDTQYF,TGCAGTGGGGGAGGGGGCACAGATACGCAGTATTTT
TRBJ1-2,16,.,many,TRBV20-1,CSARTNSPGTDYGYTF,TGCAGTGCTAGAACAAATTCCCCCGGGACGGACTATGGCTACACCTTC
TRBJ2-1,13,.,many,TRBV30,CAWIGDRNNEQFF,TGTGCCTGGATCGGAGATCGAAACAATGAGCAGTTCTTC